This TCR beta chain comes out of a study of blood T cell repertoires in COVID-19 (dated by TCRdb to 2020 to 2022). For context, the study as a whole: Samples from collaborators originated in the United States, Italy and Spain and spanned both the acute and convalescent phases of COVID-19. The prospective study material was composed of cDNA or gDNA derived from T cells, B-cell-depleted T cells, or PBMCs. The repertoires were released in a freely available public database intended as a resource for research on the immune response to SARS-CoV-2. Where available, HLA class I and class II types were taken from metadata supplied by the sample provider and were not determined by assay-based typing. The sample metadata nearly always contained a de-identified subject ID, COVID-19 status, age in years and sex. Samples came from the ongoing ImmuneRACE study (first 160 participants) plus 1,254 subjects from 6 global collaborators. The dataset comprised deeply sampled blood TCRbeta repertoires from subjects exposed to, actively infected with, or recovered from COVID-19. Beyond this particular receptor, the publication reports: How much clinical and demographic metadata was included differed by source and by participant, and the metadata was provided uncurated.

The immunoSEQ Assay, a bias-controlled multiplex PCR, was used to amplify TCRbeta CDR3 regions from genomic DNA. From the authors' description of their analysis: Within the assay, amplification of reference gene primers was used to estimate how many nucleated cells each sample contained. To quantify the absolute abundance of each unique TCRbeta CDR3 rearrangement, sequence reads were collapsed and filtered. For each sample, productive Simpson clonality was calculated as the square root of Simpson's diversity index across productive rearrangements. Drawn from immuneACCESS, this table holds only the in-frame rearrangements with V and J called that TCRdb kept. Clones are partly lost; checked studies trace under half to an unresolved V gene and leave the rest unexplained. From that table come the V and J calls and clone size; the DNA was used to work out D and trimming. This sample has under 250,000 clones in its table, and just under 90% of those were observed once. The ten largest clones represent roughly 4% of the sample.

In the prospective study, participants were roughly 18 to 89 years old, resided in about two dozen geographic areas of the United States, and were enrolled through a virtual design. Cohort assignment in the prospective study relied on participant-reported clinical history from a screening survey and a study questionnaire. In the prospective study, whole blood, serum and a nasopharyngeal or oropharyngeal swab were collected from each participant by mobile phlebotomists. Prospective study participants could optionally give additional blood draws and questionnaires over a roughly two-month period. Prospective study blood samples were shipped either frozen or at room temperature before DNA extraction. V and J lose 10 bases and 1 base, and a span of 13 bases separates them. CDR1 and CDR2 are drawn from the germline V gene (reference sequence): LNHDA, SQIVND. The CDR3 covers 13 residues, taking in both the cysteine and the phenylalanine. Only the CDR3 DNA stays, 39 bases, in frame from base 1.

Points on this clone: What antigen it recognizes has not been identified. Base-call qualities are not available, and no considerably larger clone is one nucleotide away.

The source of this sequence is a woman aged 30 to 39 with acute COVID-19. The sequencing input was PBMCs or T cells enriched from blood (not recorded which). Recombination linked TRBV19 to TRBJ1-1, and TRBD1 may be the D gene, going by 6 matching bases. The CDR3 corresponds to CATLTGRNTEAFF. The nucleotides read TGTGCCACCTTAACAGGGAGGAACACTGAAGCTTTCTTT.